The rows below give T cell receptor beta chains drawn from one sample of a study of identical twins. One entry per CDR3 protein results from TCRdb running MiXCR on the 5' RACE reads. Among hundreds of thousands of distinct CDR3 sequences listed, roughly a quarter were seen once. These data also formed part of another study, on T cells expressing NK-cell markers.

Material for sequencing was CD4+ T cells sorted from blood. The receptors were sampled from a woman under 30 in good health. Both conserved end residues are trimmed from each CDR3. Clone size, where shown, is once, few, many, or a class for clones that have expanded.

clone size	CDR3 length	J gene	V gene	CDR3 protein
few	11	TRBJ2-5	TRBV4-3	ASSQAEGETQY
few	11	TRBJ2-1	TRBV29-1	SVGTVSYNEQF
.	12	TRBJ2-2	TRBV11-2	ASSNREGTGELF
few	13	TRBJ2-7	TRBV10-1	ASSDVTGAHYEQY
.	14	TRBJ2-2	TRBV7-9	ASSPLWTVVGGELF
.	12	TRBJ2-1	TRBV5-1	ASRTLPNESGQL
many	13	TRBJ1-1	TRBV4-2	ASSQDRGVDTEAF
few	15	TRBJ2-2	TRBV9	ASSSQSGGLITGELF
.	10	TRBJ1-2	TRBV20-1	SARAAGHGYT
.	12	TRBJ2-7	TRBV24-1	ATSDPPGSYEQY
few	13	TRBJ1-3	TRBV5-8	ASSLLGTVSNTIY
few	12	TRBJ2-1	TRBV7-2	ASSFQNAAGEQF
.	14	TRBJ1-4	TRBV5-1	ASSLSGPGSFEKLF
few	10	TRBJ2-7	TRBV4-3	ASSPRPGEQY
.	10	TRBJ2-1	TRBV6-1	ASSVGTGGLL
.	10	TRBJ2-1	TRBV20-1	SAGQGDNEQF
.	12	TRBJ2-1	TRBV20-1	SVRRQVEIHEQF
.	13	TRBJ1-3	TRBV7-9	ASSGSARSGNTIY
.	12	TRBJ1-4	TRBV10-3	AISEAPANEKLF
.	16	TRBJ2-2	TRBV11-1	ASSLRQGGVPNTGELF
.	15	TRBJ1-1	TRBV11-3	ASSFPSGSVINTEAF
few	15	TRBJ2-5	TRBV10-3	AISAGPGQGPQETQY
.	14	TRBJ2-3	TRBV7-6	ASSSRRGGDGDTQY
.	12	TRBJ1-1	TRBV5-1	ASSSGEGNTEAF
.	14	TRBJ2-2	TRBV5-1	ASSTAGLANTGELF
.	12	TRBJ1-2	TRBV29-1	SVDKSDKSYGYT
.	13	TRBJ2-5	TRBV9	ASSVAPTGKETQY
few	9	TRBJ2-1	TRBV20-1	SAEDGNEQF
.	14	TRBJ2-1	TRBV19	ASSITGNRASGEQF
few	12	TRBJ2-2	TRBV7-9	ASRPTGTGGELF
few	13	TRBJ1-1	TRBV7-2	ASSLKGQTNTEAF
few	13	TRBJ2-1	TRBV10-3	AIRMGTGGYNEQF
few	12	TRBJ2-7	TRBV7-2	ASSLVLAGSEQY
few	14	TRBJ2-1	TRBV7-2	ASRPSGGSQPNEQF
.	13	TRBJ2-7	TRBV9	ASSGGTSGAYEQY
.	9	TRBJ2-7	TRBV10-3	AISEKNEQY
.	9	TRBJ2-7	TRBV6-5	ATNGGYEQY
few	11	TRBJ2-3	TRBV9	ASSPRVADTQY
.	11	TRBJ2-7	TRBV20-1	SARSGLTYEQY
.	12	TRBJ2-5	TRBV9	ASSVGGVQETQY
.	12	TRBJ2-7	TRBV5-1	ASSLGVGRYEQY
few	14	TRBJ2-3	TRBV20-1	SARGAQRGAKDTQY
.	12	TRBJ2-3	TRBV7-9	ASTRTGLTDTQY